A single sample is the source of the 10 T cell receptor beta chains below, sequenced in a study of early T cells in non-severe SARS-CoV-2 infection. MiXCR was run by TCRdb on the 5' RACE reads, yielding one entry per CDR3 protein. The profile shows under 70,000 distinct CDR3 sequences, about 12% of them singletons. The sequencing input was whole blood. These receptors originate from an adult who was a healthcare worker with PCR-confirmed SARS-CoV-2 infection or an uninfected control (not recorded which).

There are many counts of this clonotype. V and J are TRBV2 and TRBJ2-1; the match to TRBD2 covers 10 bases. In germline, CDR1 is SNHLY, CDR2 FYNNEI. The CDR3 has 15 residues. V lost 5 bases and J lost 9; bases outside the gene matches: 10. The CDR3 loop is CASSPLAGGNTEQFF. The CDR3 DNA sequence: TGTGCCAGCAGTCCCTTAGCGGGAGGCAACACTGAGCAGTTCTTC. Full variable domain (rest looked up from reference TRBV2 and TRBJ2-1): EPEVTQTPSHQVTQMGQEVILRCVPISNHLYFYWYRQILGQKVEFLVSFYNNEISEKSEIFDDQFSVERPDGSNFTLKIRSTKLEDSAMYFCASSPLAGGNTEQFFGPGTRLTVL.

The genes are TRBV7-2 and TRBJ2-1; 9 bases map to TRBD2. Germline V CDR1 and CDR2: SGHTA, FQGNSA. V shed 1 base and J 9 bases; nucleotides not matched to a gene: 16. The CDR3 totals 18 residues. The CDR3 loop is CASSLGPMIRRGGFEQFF. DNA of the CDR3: TGTGCCAGCAGCTTAGGCCCCATGATTCGGCGGGGGGGATTTGAGCAGTTCTTC.

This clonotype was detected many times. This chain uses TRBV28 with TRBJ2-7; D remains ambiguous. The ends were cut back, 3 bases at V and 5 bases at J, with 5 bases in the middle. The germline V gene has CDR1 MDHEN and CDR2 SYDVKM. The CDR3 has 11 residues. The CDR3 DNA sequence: TGTGCCAGCAGTTTTGGCGACGAGCAGTACTTC. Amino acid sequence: CASSFGDEQYF.

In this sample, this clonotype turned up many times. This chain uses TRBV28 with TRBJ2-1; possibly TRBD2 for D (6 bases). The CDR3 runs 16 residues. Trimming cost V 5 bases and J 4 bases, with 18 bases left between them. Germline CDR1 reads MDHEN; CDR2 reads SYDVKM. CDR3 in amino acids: CASSPYPRGKYNEQFF. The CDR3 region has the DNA TGTGCCAGCAGTCCCTACCCGCGGGGTAAATACAATGAGCAGTTCTTC. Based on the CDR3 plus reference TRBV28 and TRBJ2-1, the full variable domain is DVKVTQSSRYLVKRTGEKVFLECVQDMDHENMFWYRQDPGLGLRLIYFSYDVKMKEKGDIPEGYSVSREKKERFSLILESASTNQTSMYLCASSPYPRGKYNEQFFGPGTRLTVL.

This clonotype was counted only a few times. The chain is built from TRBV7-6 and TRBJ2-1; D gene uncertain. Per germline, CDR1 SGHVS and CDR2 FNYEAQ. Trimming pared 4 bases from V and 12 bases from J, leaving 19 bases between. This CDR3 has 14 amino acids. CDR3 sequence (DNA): TGTGCCAGCAGCTCTACGACGAGCCCTGGGTGGCAGTTCTTC. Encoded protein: CASSSTTSPGWQFF.

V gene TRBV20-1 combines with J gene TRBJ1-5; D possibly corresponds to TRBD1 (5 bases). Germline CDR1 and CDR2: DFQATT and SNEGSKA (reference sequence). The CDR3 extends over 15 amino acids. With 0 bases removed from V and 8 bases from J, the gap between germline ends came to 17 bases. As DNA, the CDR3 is TGCAGTGCTAGAGATCGGGGCCAGCCTCGAGAGCCCCAGCATTTT. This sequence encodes CSARDRGQPREPQHF.

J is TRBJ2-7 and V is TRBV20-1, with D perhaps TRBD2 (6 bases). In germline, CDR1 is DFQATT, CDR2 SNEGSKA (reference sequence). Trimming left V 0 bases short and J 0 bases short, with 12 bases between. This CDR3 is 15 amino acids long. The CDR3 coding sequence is TGCAGTGCTAGAGATCCGGAGGGTGACTCCTACGAGCAGTACTTC. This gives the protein CSARDPEGDSYEQYF.

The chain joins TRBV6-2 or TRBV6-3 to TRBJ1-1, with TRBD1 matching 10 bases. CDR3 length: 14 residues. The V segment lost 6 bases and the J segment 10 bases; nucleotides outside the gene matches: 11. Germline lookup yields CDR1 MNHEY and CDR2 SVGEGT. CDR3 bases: TGTGCCAGCAGGGGGACAGGGGCGCGTGGTGGAGCTTTCTTT. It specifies CASRGTGARGGAFF.

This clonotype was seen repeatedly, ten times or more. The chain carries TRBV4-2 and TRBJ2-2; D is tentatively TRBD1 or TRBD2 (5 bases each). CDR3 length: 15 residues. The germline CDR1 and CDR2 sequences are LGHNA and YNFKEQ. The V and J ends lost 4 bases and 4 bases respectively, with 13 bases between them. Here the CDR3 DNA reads TGTGCCAGCAGCCCCCAGGGCCGGGGCACCGGGGAGCTGTTTTTT. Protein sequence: CASSPQGRGTGELFF.

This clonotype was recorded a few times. The CDR3 protein is CASTDRRTGLYEQYF. In DNA, the CDR3 is TGTGCCAGCACCGACCGGAGGACAGGGCTTTACGAGCAGTACTTC. The genes are TRBV7-9 and TRBJ2-7, with TRBD1 matching over 8 bases. The V segment lost 7 bases and the J segment 4 bases; nucleotides outside the gene matches: 12. CDR3 length equals 15 residues. Germline CDR1 and CDR2: SEHNR and FQNEAQ (reference sequence).